The 21 T cell receptor beta chains in this list originate from one sample, sequenced in a study of shared clonotypes between healthy human individuals (TCRdb year 2020). The library was generated by the immunoSEQ multiplex PCR assay. TCRdb limited this immuneACCESS table to in-frame rearrangements with V and J called. A share of clones is missing; checked studies link under half to unresolved V genes, and the rest is unexplained. Counted in this sample were more than 550,000 clones; 92% of them appeared once. Of the sample, 24% is held by the ten largest clones. CD8 naive samples were CD45RO-negative cells positively selected for CCR7, giving a CD45RA+CCR7+ population that excluded TemRA cells. The sample consisted of naive CD8+ T cells sorted from blood. Sample cell subset or site, as interpreted from the label and publication: CD45RA+CCR7+. These receptors came from a man between 25 and 39 years old in good health.

Here the CDR3 DNA reads TGTGCCAGCAGCTTACCCTACGGACTGTCGTCCTACGAGCAGTACTTC. Its translation is CASSLPYGLSSYEQYF. J is TRBJ2-7 and V is TRBV7-9; D may be TRBD2 (5 bases). There are 16 residues in the CDR3. CDR1 and CDR2 (germline): SEHNR, FQNEAQ (reference sequence). Trimming removed 2 bases from V and 1 base from J, with 15 bases in between.

The chain combines TRBV4-3 with TRBJ2-7; D may be TRBD1 or TRBD2 (5 bases each). Between the trimmed V and J ends, which lost 1 base and 2 bases, there was a span of 12 bases. Germline lookup yields CDR1 LGHNA and CDR2 YSLEER. The CDR3 consists of 15 residues. The chain's CDR3 is CASSQAAGSPYEQYF. In DNA form, the CDR3 reads TGCGCCAGCAGCCAAGCAGCAGGGAGCCCCTACGAGCAGTACTTC.

The chain links TRBV2 to TRBJ1-2; 7 bases are shared with TRBD1. Trimming at V came to 4 bases and at J to 7 bases, leaving 12 bases not matched to a gene. From germline, CDR1 is SNHLY and CDR2 FYNNEI. CDR3 length: 15 amino acids. The CDR3 nucleotides read TGTGCCAGCAGTGGAGAACAGGGGAGCGGCGGTGGCTACACCTTC. Amino acids: CASSGEQGSGGGYTF.

This chain links TRBV6-4 with TRBJ2-1; 9 nucleotides match TRBD2. Looked up from germline, CDR1 is MRHNA and CDR2 is SNTAGT. This CDR3 has 15 residues. With 0 bases clipped from V and 7 bases from J, the junction kept 4 bases outside the gene matches. Written as DNA, the CDR3 is TGTGCCAGCAGTGACTCGGCGGGAGGGCCAAATGAGCAGTTCTTC. Amino acid sequence: CASSDSAGGPNEQFF.

The V and J genes are TRBV21-1 and TRBJ2-3. TRBV21-1 is designated a pseudogene. The CDR3 runs to 13 residues. The CDR3 spells CASPPGLTDTQYF. Written as DNA, the CDR3 is TGTGCCAGCCCGCCCGGGCTTACAGATACGCAGTATTTT.

The gene calls are TRBV9 and TRBJ2-3; 7 bases are shared with TRBD2. The V segment lost 5 bases and the J segment 0 bases; nucleotides outside the gene matches: 15. CDR1 and CDR2 (germline): SGDLS, YYNGEE. The CDR3 has 18 amino acids. The CDR3 coding sequence is TGTGCCAGCAGTCCAGCGGGGCTTTACTTTACTAGCACAGATACGCAGTATTTT. Translating gives CASSPAGLYFTSTDTQYF.

The rearrangement links TRBV28 to TRBJ1-2, with 8 bases matching TRBD1. CDR1 is MDHEN, CDR2 SYDVKM, per germline. V trimming: 1 base; J trimming: 4 bases; junction bases outside the gene matches: 5. The CDR3 runs to 15 residues. The CDR3 bases are TGTGCCAGCAGTTTATATCCAGGGGGCGTCTATGGCTACACCTTC. Amino acids: CASSLYPGGVYGYTF.

This clone was seen just once. The CDR3 sequence is CASSAGGYNEQFF. Here the CDR3 DNA reads TGTGCCAGCAGCGCGGGCGGATACAATGAGCAGTTCTTC. The V and J genes are TRBV11-2 and TRBJ2-1; possibly TRBD2 for D (5 bases). This CDR3 contains 13 residues. Germline V CDR1 and CDR2: SGHAT, FQNNGV. Deletions cut 5 bases from V and 4 bases from J, with 9 bases between.

This rearrangement joins TRBV5-1 to TRBJ2-7; D gene unclear. The CDR3 totals 12 residues. Per germline, CDR1 SGHRS and CDR2 YFSETQ. Trimming stripped 5 bases from V and 7 bases from J, with 13 bases between. The CDR3 loop reads CASSPGKFEQYF. The CDR3 nucleotides are TGCGCCAGCAGTCCTGGGAAGTTTGAGCAGTACTTC.

V is TRBV29-1 and J is TRBJ2-7; TRBD1 matches at 7 bases. After removal of 2 bases from V and 2 bases from J, the junction contained 9 bases not matched to a gene. Germline V gene lookup returns CDR1 SQVTM and CDR2 ANQGSEA. The CDR3 length is 15 residues. Written as DNA, the CDR3 is TGCAGCGTTGAAATCCTCGACAGGGCAACCTACGAGCAGTACTTC. Its protein product is CSVEILDRATYEQYF.

The chain couples TRBV7-9 to TRBJ2-4; 10 bases align to TRBD1. V was pared by 4 bases and J by 14 bases, with 5 bases of the junction left unmatched. CDR1 is SEHNR, CDR2 FQNEAQ, per germline (reference sequence). This CDR3 has 12 residues. CDR3 nucleotides: TGTGCCAGCAGCTGGGACAGGGGTGAGAAGTACTTC. Its protein product is CASSWDRGEKYF. Complete variable domain (other parts from reference TRBV7-9 and TRBJ2-4): DTGVSQNPRHKITKRGQNVTFRCDPISEHNRLYWYRQTLGQGPEFLTYFQNEAQLEKSRLLSDRFSAERPKGSFSTLEIQRTEQGDSAMYLCASSWDRGEKYFGAGTRLSVL.

The genes are TRBV2 and TRBJ2-1, with a tentative D call TRBD2 (6 bases). Germline V lookup: CDR1 SNHLY, CDR2 FYNNEI. The length of the CDR3 is 16 residues. V shed 6 bases and J shed 1 base, with 16 bases lying between them. CDR3 in DNA: TGTGCCAGCAGCGGACTATGGGTCCCGTCCTACAATGAGCAGTTCTTC. It is translated as CASSGLWVPSYNEQFF.

This chain uses TRBV5-1 with TRBJ1-2, with D perhaps TRBD1 (6 bases). This CDR3 is built from 16 residues. Trimming took off 0 bases at V and 5 bases at J, with 17 bases between the two ends. Looked up from germline, CDR1 is SGHRS and CDR2 is YFSETQ. The CDR3 loop reads CASSLENRVNVYGYTF. The DNA of the CDR3 is TGCGCCAGCAGCTTGGAAAACAGGGTCAACGTTTATGGCTACACCTTC.

Regarding this clone: Within the sample, other DNA sequences also encode this same CDR3. The chain is built from TRBV29-1 and TRBJ2-2; D is perhaps TRBD1 or TRBD2 (5 bases each). The CDR3 covers 13 residues. Trimming cost V 3 bases and J 5 bases, with 10 bases left between them. Germline loops: CDR1 SQVTM, CDR2 ANQGSEA. CDR3 sequence reads: CSVDFGGTGELFF. The CDR3 DNA sequence: TGCAGCGTTGATTTTGGGGGTACCGGGGAGCTGTTTTTT.

The chain recombines TRBV28 with TRBJ1-1; D is perhaps TRBD1 (6 bases). Between the trimmed V and J ends, which lost 11 bases and 2 bases, there was a span of 15 bases. The germline CDR1 and CDR2 sequences are MDHEN and SYDVKM. The CDR3 runs to 13 residues. The CDR3 sequence is CAGRDTGNTEAFF. DNA for the CDR3: TGTGCCGGCCGGGACACCGGTAACACTGAAGCTTTCTTT.

J is TRBJ2-2 and V is TRBV2; the D gene is possibly TRBD2 (5 bases). Trimming cost V 6 bases and J 2 bases, with 7 bases left between them. The germline V gene has CDR1 SNHLY and CDR2 FYNNEI. This CDR3 is built from 13 residues. The CDR3 coding sequence is TGTGCCAGCAGAACGGGAAACACCGGGGAGCTGTTTTTT. Residues: CASRTGNTGELFF.

V usage is TRBV4-3 and J usage is TRBJ1-5; weak D call: TRBD1 (5 bases). Trimming left V 0 bases short and J 5 bases short, with 11 bases between. The CDR3 is 15 residues long. CDR1 and CDR2 from the germline V gene are LGHNA and YSLEER. The CDR3 region is CASSQDFQGDQPQHF. CDR3 coding DNA: TGCGCCAGCAGCCAAGATTTTCAGGGCGATCAGCCCCAGCATTTT.

The V call is TRBV7-9, the J call TRBJ2-5; D is undetermined. CDR3 size: 13 residues. Germline assignment: CDR1 SEHNR and CDR2 FQNEAQ (reference sequence). V was cut by 5 bases and J by 3 bases, with 10 bases left in between. Here the CDR3 reads CASSPPNEETQYF. CDR3 in DNA: TGTGCCAGCAGCCCCCCCAACGAAGAGACCCAGTACTTC.

The rearrangement joins TRBV7-9 to TRBJ1-2, with D hard to call. V gave up 5 bases and J gave up 5 bases, with 21 bases separating them. This CDR3 contains 16 residues. The germline CDR1 and CDR2 sequences are SEHNR and FQNEAQ (reference sequence). The CDR3 is CASSAPFVGPSYGYTF. The CDR3 bases are TGTGCCAGCAGCGCGCCCTTTGTCGGACCTTCATATGGCTACACCTTC.

The chain is built from TRBV21-1 and TRBJ2-7; the D call in the table, TRBD2, was not verified against the DNA. TRBV21-1 is recorded as a pseudogene. This CDR3 is 15 amino acids long. This CDR3 reads CASSKFRGEAYEQYF. CDR3 nucleotides: TGTGCCAGCAGCAAATTTCGGGGGGAAGCCTACGAGCAGTACTTC.

This clone was found a few times. This sequence joins TRBV19 and TRBJ2-7; D is ambiguous. CDR3 length: 13 amino acids. Between the trimmed V and J ends, which lost 3 bases and 3 bases, there was a span of 9 bases. CDR1 and CDR2 from the germline V gene are LNHDA and SQIVND (reference sequence). The CDR3 spells CASSMRTDYEQYF. The DNA for the CDR3 is TGTGCCAGTAGTATGAGAACCGACTACGAGCAGTACTTC.